Each of the 2 T cell receptor beta chains below was sequenced from the same sample in a study of blood T cells in healthy people across ages. Sample-barcoded 5' priming and a J-beta primer mix drove a second PCR of 7 to 11 cycles. TCRdb redid the calling of the 5' RACE reads with MiXCR, one entry per CDR3 protein. Among around 790,000 distinct CDR3 sequences listed, approximately 44% were seen once. Sequenced material: blood. Receptor source: a man in his fifties or sixties in good health.

This clonotype was seen repeatedly, ten times or more. The junction and the germline gene differ at one end; a read error may be behind it. This chain connects TRBV5-1 to TRBJ2-5; D gene ambiguous. The CDR3 spans 12 residues. CDR1 and CDR2 (germline): SGHRS, YFSETQ. DNA of the CDR3: TGTGCCAGCAGCTTAGGCCAAGAGACCCAGTACTTC. Its translation is CASSLGQETQYF.

The genes are TRBV6-5 and TRBJ2-7; a possible D gene is TRBD1 (6 bases). This CDR3 has 18 residues. CDR1 MNHEY and CDR2 SVGAGI come from the germline V gene. The V end was cut by 2 bases, the J end by 2 bases, with 22 bases between. CDR3: CASSYSPGTRTEPYEQYF. Here the CDR3 DNA reads TGTGCCAGCAGTTACAGCCCCGGGACAAGAACGGAGCCCTACGAGCAGTACTTC.